What follows is one T cell receptor beta chain and its context. The antigen remains unidentified. The data derive from a study of CD8 T cells in ankylosing spondylitis. Study observations and caveats: Reports say disease-linked clones showed up significantly more in matched ankylosing spondylitis synovial fluid. Prior literature has documented some motif variants in synovial fluid and blood from reactive arthritis. Seemingly distinctive of ankylosing spondylitis blood was a TCR beta motif formed by eight highly homologous variants.

Between the trimmed V and J ends, which lost 1 base and 0 bases, there was a span of 14 bases. The germline CDR1 and CDR2 sequences are SGDLS and YYNGEE. This CDR3 is 17 amino acids long. Making the TCR beta libraries involved quantitative 5'-RACE with molecular barcodes. TCRdb processed the 5' RACE reads anew with MiXCR; each CDR3 protein has one entry. The data hold 310,000 or so distinct CDR3 sequences, with about 20% observed a single time. V and J are TRBV9 and TRBJ2-4, with D perhaps matching TRBD2 (5 bases). Sequenced: blood, either unsorted or a sorted T cell fraction (not recorded which). The TCR comes from a male donor with ankylosing spondylitis or in good health (not recorded which). The CDR3 DNA reads as TGTGCCAGCAGCGTATCTGAGGGTCTTGGAGCCAAAAACATTCAGTACTTC. It yields the protein CASSVSEGLGAKNIQYF.